This TCR beta chain was documented in a study of T-cell reconstitution after alpha-beta-depleted transplantation in children. Library preparation (for TCRbeta) was performed with unique molecular identifiers. TCRdb re-analysed the PCR reads in MiXCR, keeping a single row per CDR3 protein. The repertoire has more than 550,000 distinct CDR3 sequences, 10% to 13% of them found once; the top ten carry about 4%. V was clipped by 3 bases and J by 6 bases; unmatched bases: 8. From germline, CDR1 is ENHRY and CDR2 SYGVKD. This CDR3 has 15 residues. The sequence derives from a human donor who donated a stem cell graft to a child with acute myeloid leukemia. The rearrangement links TRBV10-3 to TRBJ1-5, with 7 bases lining up with TRBD1. Sequencing was performed on PBMCs from the stem cell graft donor, taken from the stem cell graft. The CDR3 nucleotides are TGTGCCATCAGTGATAATGGGGACAGAAGTCAGCCCCAGCATTTT. It codes for CAISDNGDRSQPQHF.